These 6 T cell receptor beta chains share one sample of origin, sequenced in a study of post-analysis software for immune sequencing data. Study-wide points: TRBV segments more frequent in patients than in controls numbered about 5 and included TRBV5-6, TRBV5-1 and TRBV20-1.

What these receptors recognize is not known. Prepared TCR beta cDNA libraries contained unique molecular identifiers. Each CDR3 protein gets one entry after TCRdb re-called the PCR reads with MiXCR. Of 750,000 to 900,000 distinct CDR3 sequences in the sample, just over 45% were seen once. The specimen was blood. The receptors were gathered from a girl aged 10 to 17 with multiple sclerosis.

The V and J genes are TRBV3-1 and TRBJ2-7; TRBD2 matches at 10 bases. Germline CDR1 LGHDT, CDR2 YNNKEL (reference sequence). V was clipped by 3 bases and J by 0 bases; unmatched bases: 8. The CDR3 totals 17 residues. This chain's CDR3 is CASSHFSGRLNSYEQYF. CDR3 in DNA: TGTGCCAGCAGCCACTTTAGCGGGAGGCTCAACTCCTACGAGCAGTACTTC.

This clonotype was picked up one time. The chain carries TRBV7-9 and TRBJ1-6; possible D gene TRBD1, 6 bases. The length of the CDR3 is 13 residues. The germline CDR1 and CDR2 sequences are SEHNR and FQNEAQ (reference sequence). Trimming left V 4 bases short and J 8 bases short, with 9 bases between. The CDR3 region has the DNA TGTGCCAGCAGCTGGGGGCGCGATTCACCCCTCCACTTT. It specifies CASSWGRDSPLHF.

The gene calls are TRBV18 and TRBJ1-1; 7 bases fit TRBD1. Per the germline V gene, CDR1 is KGHSH and CDR2 is LQKENI. The CDR3 contains 15 residues. With V trimmed by 4 bases and J by 3 bases, 8 bases remained unmatched. The CDR3 loop reads CASSHRQGRDTEAFF. The CDR3 coding sequence is TGTGCCAGCTCACATAGACAGGGTAGGGACACTGAAGCTTTCTTT.

CDR3 nucleotides: TGCAGTGCTAGAGCAGGGACAGGGGGTGACGAGCAGTACTTC. Protein product: CSARAGTGGDEQYF. This chain uses TRBV20-1 with TRBJ2-5; 11 bases line up with TRBD1. TRBJ2-7 explains the end of the DNA better; the J call may be wrong. This CDR3 contains 14 residues. Germline assignment: CDR1 DFQATT and CDR2 SNEGSKA (reference sequence).

This clonotype is a singleton in its sample. The chain employs TRBV24-1 and TRBJ2-1; D unclear. This CDR3 has 16 amino acids. Deletions cut 4 bases from V and 3 bases from J, with 15 bases between. Looked up from germline, CDR1 is KGHDR and CDR2 is SFDVKD. CDR3 nucleotides: TGTGCCACCAGTGAAGCCGGGCGGACCAGCTACAATGAGCAGTTCTTC. Protein sequence: CATSEAGRTSYNEQFF.

This clonotype was counted once. The genes are TRBV12-3 or TRBV12-4 and TRBJ1-2, with D unresolved. This CDR3 has 14 amino acids. The V gene lost 2 bases and the J gene lost 4 bases, with 11 bases spanning the gap. CDR3 sequence: CASSLNVAFYGYTF. DNA for the CDR3: TGTGCCAGCAGTTTAAATGTTGCCTTCTATGGCTACACCTTC.